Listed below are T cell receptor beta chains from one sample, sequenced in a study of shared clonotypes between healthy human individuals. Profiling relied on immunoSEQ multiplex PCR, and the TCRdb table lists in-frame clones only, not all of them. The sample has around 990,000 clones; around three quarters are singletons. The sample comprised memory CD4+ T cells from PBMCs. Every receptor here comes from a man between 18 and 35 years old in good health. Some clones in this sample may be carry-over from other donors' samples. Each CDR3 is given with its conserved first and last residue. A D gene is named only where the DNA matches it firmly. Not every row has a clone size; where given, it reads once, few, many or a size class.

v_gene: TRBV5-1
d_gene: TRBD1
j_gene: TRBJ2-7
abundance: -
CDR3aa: CASSLNDRGVYEQYF
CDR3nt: TGCGCCAGCAGCTTGAACGACAGGGGAGTCTACGAGCAGTACTTC

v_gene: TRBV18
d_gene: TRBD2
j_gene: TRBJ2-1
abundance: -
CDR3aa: CASSLGLDFSYNEQFF
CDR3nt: TGTGCCAGCTCACTTGGACTAGACTTCTCCTACAATGAGCAGTTCTTC

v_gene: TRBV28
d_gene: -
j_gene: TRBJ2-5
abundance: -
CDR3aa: CASSSAGTAAETQYF
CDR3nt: TGTGCCAGCAGCTCGGCCGGGACCGCTGCGGAGACCCAGTACTTC

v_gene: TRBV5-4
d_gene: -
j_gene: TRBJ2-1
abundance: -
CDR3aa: CASSPGGGRSYNEQFF
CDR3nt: TGTGCCAGCAGCCCGGGAGGGGGCCGCTCCTACAATGAGCAGTTCTTC

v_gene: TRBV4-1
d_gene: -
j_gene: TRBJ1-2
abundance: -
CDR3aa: CASSQESGWNYGYTF
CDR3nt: TGCGCCAGCAGCCAAGAGTCAGGGTGGAACTATGGCTACACCTTC

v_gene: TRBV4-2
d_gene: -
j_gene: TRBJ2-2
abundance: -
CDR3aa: CASSRGLLDTGELFF
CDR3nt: TGTGCCAGCAGCCGGGGCCTCCTGGACACCGGGGAGCTGTTTTTT

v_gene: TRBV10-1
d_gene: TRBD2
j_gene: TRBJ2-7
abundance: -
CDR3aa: CASSEKREGTYEQYF
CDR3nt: TGCGCCAGCAGTGAAAAGCGGGAGGGGACCTACGAGCAGTACTTC

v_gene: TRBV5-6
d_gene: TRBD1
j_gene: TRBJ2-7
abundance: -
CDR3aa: CASSGLRQGNIDEQYF
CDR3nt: TGTGCCAGCAGCGGACTCCGACAGGGTAACATAGACGAGCAGTACTTC

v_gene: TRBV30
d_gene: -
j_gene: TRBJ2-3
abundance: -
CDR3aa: CAWSVLSDTQYF
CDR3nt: TGTGCCTGGAGTGTATTGTCAGATACGCAGTATTTT

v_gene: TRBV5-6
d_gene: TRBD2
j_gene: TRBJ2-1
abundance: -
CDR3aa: CASSLLAGGSYNEQFF
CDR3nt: TGTGCCAGCAGCTTACTAGCGGGAGGGTCCTACAATGAGCAGTTCTTC

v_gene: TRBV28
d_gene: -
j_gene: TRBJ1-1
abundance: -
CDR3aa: CASSPSVPGAFF
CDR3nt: TGTGCCAGCAGCCCTTCTGTACCCGGGGCTTTCTTT

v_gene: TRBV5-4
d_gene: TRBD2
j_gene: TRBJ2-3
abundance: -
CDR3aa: CASSLPGGATDTQYF
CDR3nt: TGTGCCAGCAGCTTGCCGGGAGGGGCCACAGATACGCAGTATTTT

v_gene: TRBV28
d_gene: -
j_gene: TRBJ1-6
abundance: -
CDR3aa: CASSSAGPWDSPLHF
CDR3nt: TGTGCCAGCAGTTCGGCGGGCCCATGGGATTCACCCCTCCACTTT

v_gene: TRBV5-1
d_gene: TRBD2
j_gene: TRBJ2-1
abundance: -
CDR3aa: CASSVSGRPYNEQFF
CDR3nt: TGCGCCAGCAGCGTTAGCGGGAGGCCATACAATGAGCAGTTCTTC

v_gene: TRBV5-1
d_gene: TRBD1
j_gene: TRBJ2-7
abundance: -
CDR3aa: CASSLRQGYEQYF
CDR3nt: TGCGCCAGCAGTCTACGACAGGGCTACGAGCAGTACTTC

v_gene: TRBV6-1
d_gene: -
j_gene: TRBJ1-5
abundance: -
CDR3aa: CASSSSGTGQPQHF
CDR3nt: TGTGCCAGCAGTTCCTCAGGGACCGGTCAGCCCCAGCATTTT

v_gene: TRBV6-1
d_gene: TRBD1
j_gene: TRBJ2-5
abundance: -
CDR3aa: CASSENRGQETQYF
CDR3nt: TGTGCCAGCAGTGAAAACAGGGGCCAAGAGACCCAGTACTTC

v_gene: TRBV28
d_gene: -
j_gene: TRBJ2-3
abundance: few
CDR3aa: CASSSTTIDTQYF
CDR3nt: TGTGCCAGCAGTTCCACTACGATAGATACGCAGTATTTT

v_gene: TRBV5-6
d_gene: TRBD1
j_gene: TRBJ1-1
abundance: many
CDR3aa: CASSFDRGTEAFF
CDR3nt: TGTGCCAGCAGCTTCGACAGGGGCACTGAAGCTTTCTTT

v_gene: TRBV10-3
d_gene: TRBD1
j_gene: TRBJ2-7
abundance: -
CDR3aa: CAIRGQGLYEQYF
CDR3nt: TGTGCCATCAGGGGACAGGGGTTGTACGAGCAGTACTTC